This T cell receptor beta chain was recorded in a study of shared clonotypes between healthy human individuals. Study-wide results and caveats: Despite large depth, rarefaction showed incomplete sorted-subset sequencing. A limitation of the genetic and exposure-history diversity represented arose from few donors.

This CDR3 is built from 15 residues. V was clipped by 5 bases and J by 6 bases; unmatched bases: 4. Germline values: CDR1 MNHEY, CDR2 SMNVEV (reference sequence). Replicate PCRs run on sorted subsets employed approximately 0.2 ug DNA, about 27,000 T cell genomes. Some clones are missing from TCRdb's copy, which holds only in-frame ones; the method was immunoSEQ multiplex PCR. The sample shows about 980,000 clones, around 80% of them seen only once. Comment on this clone: Its antigen remains unknown. Other DNA sequences in the same sample also yield this CDR3.

It was into CD45RA+ naive and CD45RA-negative memory subsets that the CD4+ cells were split. The sequencing sample was made of memory CD4+ T cells sorted from blood. This sample's subset: CD45RA-negative fraction. The genes are TRBV27 and TRBJ2-3, with 14 bases lining up with TRBD2. This TCR derives from a man younger than 30 in good health. In DNA, the CDR3 is TGTGCCAGCAGTAAGACTAGCGGGGGGGCTGATACGCAGTATTTT. Its protein product is CASSKTSGGADTQYF.